Following are 29 T cell receptor beta chains from one sample sequenced in a study of CD8 T cells in Susac syndrome. cDNA came from about 0.5 to 1 ug RNA primed by random hexamers. From the immunoSEQ multiplex PCR reads, TCRdb called clonotypes with MiXCR, one entry per CDR3 protein. The sample comprises roughly 180,000 distinct CDR3 sequences, roughly 94% of which are singletons, and more than 0.1% rests with the top ten. What was sequenced was CD4+ T cells from PBMCs. These TCRs come from a human donor in good health.

The chain recombines TRBV29-1 with TRBJ1-1, with D perhaps matching TRBD1 (6 bases). CDR3 length: 13 amino acids. The V end lost 6 bases, the J end lost 2 bases, and 13 bases lay between the germline ends. Germline CDR1 and CDR2: SQVTM and ANQGSEA. The CDR3 sequence is CSVPLQGNTEAFF. CDR3 DNA: TGCAGCGTGCCCCTACAGGGAAACACTGAAGCTTTCTTT.

The chain recombines TRBV24-1 with TRBJ1-1, with no clear D. Between the trimmed V and J ends, which lost 4 bases and 2 bases, there was a span of 13 bases. This CDR3 region has 15 residues. The germline gives CDR1 KGHDR, CDR2 SFDVKD. CDR3 bases: TGTGCCACCAGTGAATCGAGTGGCGGAAACACTGAAGCTTTCTTT. Translated, it gives CATSESSGGNTEAFF.

This chain links TRBV5-4 with TRBJ1-1; D is ambiguous. This CDR3 comprises 15 residues. The germline V gene has CDR1 SGHNT and CDR2 YYREEE (reference sequence). V lost 3 bases and J lost 11, with 23 bases in between. For the CDR3, the DNA is TGTGCCAGCAGCTCGACCCAAGGAGTGGGATCGAAGGCTTTCTTT. It translates to CASSSTQGVGSKAFF.

This chain links TRBV7-2 with TRBJ2-4; 9 bases map to TRBD1. The CDR3 is made up of 12 amino acids. J was trimmed by 7 bases and V by 7 bases; bases with no gene match: 2. From germline, CDR1 is SGHTA and CDR2 FQGNSA. The CDR3 is CASNDRGNIQYF. In DNA, the CDR3 is TGTGCCAGCAATGACAGGGGGAACATTCAGTACTTC.

This clonotype was recorded only once. The chain links TRBV30 to TRBJ1-5; no firm D call. V gave up 1 base and J gave up 7 bases, with 11 bases separating them. Germline assignment: CDR1 GTSNPN and CDR2 SVGIG (reference sequence). This CDR3 is 13 amino acids long. CDR3 amino acids: CAWSDGSEQPQHF. CDR3 coding DNA: TGTGCCTGGAGTGATGGGTCGGAACAGCCCCAGCATTTT.

This clonotype appeared a single time. This CDR3 is CASSQGPGTEAFF. CDR3 nucleotide sequence: TGCGCCAGCAGCCAAGGCCCGGGAACTGAAGCTTTCTTT. The chain couples TRBV4-3 to TRBJ1-1, with no clear D. CDR1 is LGHNA and CDR2 is YSLEER in the germline V gene. V lost 1 base and J lost 5, with 8 bases in between. The CDR3 is 13 amino acids.

The rearrangement uses TRBV14 and TRBJ2-7; D unresolved. The germline V gene has CDR1 SGHDN and CDR2 FVKESK. Trimming left V 2 bases short and J 6 bases short, with 11 bases between. CDR3 length equals 13 residues. The DNA of the CDR3 is TGTGCCAGCAGCCAATCCCGACGTAGCGAGCAGTACTTC. It translates to CASSQSRRSEQYF.

The chain joins TRBV20-1 to TRBJ1-1, with a tentative D call TRBD1 (5 bases). The CDR3 sequence is 13 residues long. V was shortened by 4 bases and J by 3 bases, with 12 bases between the two germline ends. CDR1 is DFQATT and CDR2 is SNEGSKA in the germline V gene (reference sequence). CDR3 loop: CSATDKGYTEAFF. The CDR3 nucleotides read TGCAGTGCTACGGACAAGGGGTACACTGAAGCTTTCTTT.

This sequence joins TRBV6-2 or TRBV6-3 and TRBJ2-5; D remains ambiguous. The V and J ends lost 6 bases and 1 base respectively, with 9 bases between them. The CDR3 contains 13 residues. CDR1 is MNHEY, CDR2 SVGEGT, per germline. The CDR3 reads CASRQWVQETQYF. CDR3 DNA sequence: TGTGCCAGCAGACAGTGGGTCCAAGAGACCCAGTACTTC.

The genes are TRBV27 and TRBJ1-2, with 9 positions matching TRBD1. Unmatched junction bases numbered 7, after V lost 3 bases and J lost 5 bases. CDR1 and CDR2 (germline): MNHEY, SMNVEV (reference sequence). The CDR3 is 15 amino acids. The CDR3 bases are TGTGCCAGCAGTTTGATCCCCGGGACAGGGTATGGCTACACCTTC. This translates into CASSLIPGTGYGYTF.

The chain carries TRBV28 and TRBJ1-5, with D tentatively TRBD1 (5 bases). The CDR3 sequence is 13 residues long. The germline V gene encodes CDR1 MDHEN and CDR2 SYDVKM. V was cut by 7 bases and J by 5 bases, with 12 bases left in between. CDR3 nucleotide sequence: TGTGCCAGCAAACCCGGGGGGTATCAGCCCCAGCATTTT. Translating gives CASKPGGYQPQHF.

The genes are TRBV7-8 and TRBJ1-5; D unresolved. This CDR3 has 17 amino acids. Trimming shortened V by 1 base and J by 8 bases, and 21 bases separated the two germline ends. Germline loops: CDR1 SGHVS, CDR2 FQNEAQ. CDR3 DNA: TGTGCCAGCAGCTTAGAGTTCAATCGCCTAGGAATTGAGCCCCAGCATTTT. This encodes CASSLEFNRLGIEPQHF.

The rearrangement links TRBV9 to TRBJ2-1; 7 bases fit TRBD1. The CDR3 extends over 15 amino acids. The V segment lost 0 bases and the J segment 7 bases; nucleotides outside the gene matches: 7. Germline V gene data show CDR1 as SGDLS and CDR2 as YYNGEE. In DNA, the CDR3 is TGTGCCAGCAGCGTAGATAACAGGGGTAGGAATGAGCAGTTCTTC. Residues: CASSVDNRGRNEQFF.

This chain links TRBV12-3 or TRBV12-4 with TRBJ2-5, with TRBD2 matching 9 bases. This CDR3 comprises 16 residues. V shed 3 bases and J 4 bases; nucleotides not matched to a gene: 9. CDR3 residues: CASSFIAGGPRETQYF. CDR3 nucleotide sequence: TGTGCCAGCAGTTTCATCGCGGGAGGGCCCCGAGAGACCCAGTACTTC.

The chain uses TRBV15 and TRBJ2-1; 11 bases map to TRBD2. The CDR3 spans 16 residues. Germline V gene data show CDR1 as LNHNV and CDR2 as YYDKDF (reference sequence). The J segment lost 4 bases and the V segment lost 1 base, leaving 3 bases of the junction unmatched. The CDR3 DNA reads as TGTGCCACCAGCAGAGTTCTAGCGGGGGGATACAATGAGCAGTTCTTC. This codes for CATSRVLAGGYNEQFF.

The rearrangement joins TRBV29-1 to TRBJ2-7, with a weak D call TRBD2 (6 bases). Per the germline V gene, CDR1 is SQVTM and CDR2 is ANQGSEA. Trimming took off 3 bases at V and 5 bases at J, with 11 bases between the two ends. There are 12 residues in the CDR3. CDR3 sequence: CSVDGGEDEQYF. The CDR3, as DNA: TGCAGCGTTGATGGCGGGGAGGACGAGCAGTACTTC.

This chain links TRBV5-4 with TRBJ2-3; D gene uncertain. The CDR3 length is 15 residues. With 3 bases removed from V and 0 bases from J, the gap between germline ends came to 11 bases. Germline loops: CDR1 SGHNT, CDR2 YYREEE (reference sequence). As DNA, the CDR3 is TGTGCCAGCAGCTCGCACATCACTAGCACAGATACGCAGTATTTT. The encoded protein is CASSSHITSTDTQYF. Full variable domain (missing parts from reference TRBV5-4 and TRBJ2-3): ETGVTQSPTHLIKTRGQQVTLRCSSQSGHNTVSWYQQALGQGPQFIFQYYREEENGRGNFPPRFSGLQFPNYSSELNVNALELDDSALYLCASSSHITSTDTQYFGPGTRLTVL.

The rearrangement uses TRBV20-1 and TRBJ2-3; TRBD2 matches at 7 bases. V shed 6 bases, J shed 2 bases, and the junction held 11 bases outside the gene matches. CDR1 is DFQATT and CDR2 is SNEGSKA in the germline V gene (reference sequence). This CDR3 comprises 15 residues. The DNA of the CDR3 is TGCAGTGCCACGCCCCTAGCGGTTCCCACAGATACGCAGTATTTT. It translates to CSATPLAVPTDTQYF.

V gene TRBV5-1 combines with J gene TRBJ2-6; D not resolved. The CDR3 contains 14 residues. CDR1 is SGHRS and CDR2 is YFSETQ in the germline V gene. V was clipped by 3 bases and J by 4 bases, with 8 bases between them. The CDR3 loop reads CASSSKGGANVLTF. The CDR3, as DNA: TGCGCCAGCAGCTCAAAGGGAGGGGCCAACGTCCTGACTTTC.

The chain links TRBV6-2 or TRBV6-3 to TRBJ2-1; possibly TRBD1 for D (6 bases). V gave up 7 bases and J gave up 7 bases, with 8 bases separating them. Germline V lookup: CDR1 MNHEY, CDR2 SVGEGT. The CDR3 sequence is 11 residues long. The DNA of the CDR3 is TGTGCCAGCACTAGGGGGAATGAGCAGTTCTTC. As protein: CASTRGNEQFF.

The V gene is TRBV20-1, the J gene TRBJ2-1; TRBD2 matches at 14 bases. CDR1 is DFQATT, CDR2 SNEGSKA, per germline (reference sequence). The CDR3 length is 14 residues. The V segment lost 5 bases and the J segment 8 bases; nucleotides outside the gene matches: 5. For the CDR3, the DNA is TGCAGTGCTCCGGGACTAGCGGGAGAGTATGAGCAGTTCTTC. This sequence encodes CSAPGLAGEYEQFF.

The chain uses TRBV24-1 and TRBJ2-5; D not resolved. Germline-derived CDR1 and CDR2 are KGHDR and SFDVKD. The CDR3 is 12 residues long. V lost 0 bases and J 5 bases, leaving 3 bases between the germline ends. The CDR3 region is CATSDLAETQYF. The DNA of the CDR3 is TGTGCCACCAGTGATTTGGCCGAGACCCAGTACTTC.

The chain has TRBV20-1 and TRBJ2-1, with no clear D. CDR1 DFQATT and CDR2 SNEGSKA come from the germline V gene (reference sequence). The V end was cut by 3 bases, the J end by 15 bases, with 9 bases between. The CDR3 is 9 amino acids. CDR3 nucleotide sequence: TGCAGTGCTAGCGCGATGTGGTTCTTC. Amino acids: CSASAMWFF.

The genes are TRBV7-2 and TRBJ2-3; D call uncertain. Trimming shortened V by 6 bases and J by 6 bases, and 13 bases separated the two germline ends. The CDR3 has 13 residues. Per the germline V gene, CDR1 is SGHTA and CDR2 is FQGNSA. The CDR3 DNA reads as TGTGCCAGCAGTCAGATAGCCTCGGATACGCAGTATTTT. This encodes CASSQIASDTQYF.

The chain links TRBV12-3 or TRBV12-4 to TRBJ2-1; 7 bases are shared with TRBD2. V was pared by 8 bases and J by 6 bases, with 10 bases of the junction left unmatched. The CDR3 is made up of 14 amino acids. The CDR3 sequence: CASGAREDVNEQFF. In DNA form, the CDR3 reads TGTGCCAGCGGGGCCCGGGAGGACGTCAATGAGCAGTTCTTC.

The chain carries TRBV29-1 and TRBJ1-1; 7 nucleotides agree with TRBD1. The CDR3 loop spans 13 amino acids. From germline, CDR1 is SQVTM and CDR2 ANQGSEA. V dropped 5 bases and J dropped 5; count of bases not matched to a gene: 8. CDR3 loop: CSVFDRDWTEAFF. CDR3 DNA: TGCAGCGTTTTTGACAGGGACTGGACTGAAGCTTTCTTT. The entire variable domain, with the rest obtained from reference TRBV29-1 and TRBJ1-1, is as follows: SAVISQKPSRDICQRGTSLTIQCQVDSQVTMMFWYRQQPGQSLTLIATANQGSEATYESGFVIDKFPISRPNLTFSTLTVSNMSPEDSSIYLCSVFDRDWTEAFFGQGTRLTVV.

The rearrangement uses TRBV28 and TRBJ2-7; either TRBD1 or TRBD2 may supply D (5 bases each). There are 14 residues in the CDR3. Looked up from germline, CDR1 is MDHEN and CDR2 is SYDVKM. Trimming left V 6 bases short and J 2 bases short, with 14 bases between. The CDR3 DNA reads TGTGCCAGCAGGGGACCCCAAGCGCCCTACGAGCAGTACTTC. This sequence encodes CASRGPQAPYEQYF.

The chain has TRBV7-8 and TRBJ2-1; D gene ambiguous. CDR1 is SGHVS and CDR2 is FQNEAQ in the germline V gene. The V end lost 0 bases, the J end lost 7 bases, and 10 bases lay between the germline ends. The CDR3 runs to 14 residues. The CDR3 nucleotides are TGTGCCAGCAGCTTAGCGGGAAAGGGAAATGAGCAGTTCTTC. As protein: CASSLAGKGNEQFF.

The chain has TRBV29-1 and TRBJ2-1; D is uncertain. Germline V lookup: CDR1 SQVTM, CDR2 ANQGSEA. The CDR3 loop spans 11 amino acids. V lost 3 bases to trimming and J lost 4 bases, with 4 bases between them. CDR3 protein: CSVDLYNEQFF. DNA for the CDR3: TGCAGCGTTGACCTTTACAATGAGCAGTTCTTC.